This is a list of T cell receptor beta chains from one sample in a study of blood T cell repertoires in COVID-19. The data were produced by immunoSEQ multiplex PCR, yet TCRdb's version contains in-frame clones alone and is incomplete. The sample carries hundreds of thousands of clones, more than 70% recorded once. The sequencing input was peripheral blood. The origin of the receptors is a man at least 80 years old with acute or convalescent COVID-19. CDR3s include the opening cysteine and the closing phenylalanine or tryptophan. D genes are given only for firm matches. Not all rows give a size; the values are once, few, many and, for expanded clones, a class.

>TRBV2|NA|TRBJ1-5|20|NA
TGTGCCAGCAGTGAAACCCCTTCCCCCCTCCGGGGATATAGCAATCAGCCCCAGCATTTT
CASSETPSPLRGYSNQPQHF
>TRBV18|few|TRBJ2-7|16|TRBD2
TGTGCCAGCTCACCTACCGGACTAGCGGGCAACTACGAGCAGTACTTC
CASSPTGLAGNYEQYF
>TRBV5-5|NA|TRBJ1-5|13|NA
TGTGCCAGCAGCGGGCAGGGCAATCAGCCCCAGCATTTT
CASSGQGNQPQHF
>TRBV5-1|NA|TRBJ2-5|18|NA
TGCGCCAGCAGCATCGGCCACTGGATGGATGGGCTACAAGAGACCCAGTACTTC
CASSIGHWMDGLQETQYF
>TRBV6-5|NA|TRBJ2-7|15|TRBD1
TGTGCCAGCAATAACCCCCGGGACAGTTCCTACGAGCAGTACTTC
CASNNPRDSSYEQYF
>TRBV2|NA|TRBJ2-7|13|TRBD2
TGTGCCAGCAGTGTTACTAGCGGGGGCGAGCAGTACTTC
CASSVTSGGEQYF
>TRBV6-5|NA|TRBJ1-5|13|NA
TGTGCCAGCATCAGGAATAGCAATCAGCCCCAGCATTTT
CASIRNSNQPQHF
>TRBV13|NA|TRBJ1-2|14|NA
TGTGCCAGCAGCTTACGGAGGGGCGTCTATGGCTACACCTTC
CASSLRRGVYGYTF
>TRBV10-3|NA|TRBJ2-5|14|NA
TGTGCCATCAGCTCGGTAGGGGCGCTGGGGACCCAGTACTTC
CAISSVGALGTQYF
>TRBV5-1|NA|TRBJ2-7|18|TRBD1
TGCGCCAGCAGCTTGGGAGGGGCCCCGGGACAGGGCTCCTACGAGCAGTACTTC
CASSLGGAPGQGSYEQYF
>TRBV7-8|NA|TRBJ2-7|14|TRBD2
TGTGCCAGCAGCTTAGTGACTAGCACCTACGAGCAGTACTTC
CASSLVTSTYEQYF
>TRBV5-1|few|TRBJ1-5|14|NA
TGCGCCAGCAGCGAGACAGTGAACAGTCAGCCCCAGCATTTT
CASSETVNSQPQHF
>TRBV5-1|NA|TRBJ2-1|16|TRBD1
TGCGCCAGCAGCTCGGGAAGCCGGGACAGGGGCAATGAGCAGTTCTTC
CASSSGSRDRGNEQFF
>TRBV30|NA|TRBJ2-6|17|NA
TGTGCCTGGAGTGTAGTAGAGGTTCTCAAGAGGGCCAACGTCCTGACTTTC
CAWSVVEVLKRANVLTF
>TRBV4-2|few|TRBJ1-3|16|TRBD1
TGTGCCAGCAGCCTCGACTCAGGGGGTTCTGGAAACACCATATATTTT
CASSLDSGGSGNTIYF
>TRBV4-2|NA|TRBJ2-1|15|TRBD1
TGTGCCAGCAGCCAAGGGGGACAGGGGTACAATGAGCAGTTCTTC
CASSQGGQGYNEQFF
>TRBV7-2|NA|TRBJ2-3|13|NA
TGTGCCAGCAGCTTTACACTAGACGCAACGCAGTATTTT
CASSFTLDATQYF
>TRBV29-1|NA|TRBJ2-3|13|NA
TGCAGCGTTGAATTCGGGGTTACAGATACGCAGTATTTT
CSVEFGVTDTQYF
>TRBV5-1|NA|TRBJ2-3|16|TRBD2
TGCGCCAGCAGCTTCACTAGCGGGGGGGGTCCAGATACGCAGTATTTT
CASSFTSGGGPDTQYF
>TRBV5-4|NA|TRBJ2-3|14|NA
TGTGCCAGCAGCGCCGCAAGCTCAGCGGATACGCAGTATTTT
CASSAASSADTQYF
>TRBV2|NA|TRBJ2-1|13|TRBD1
TGTGCCAGCTCCCAGGACAGGGACAATGAGCAGTTCTTC
CASSQDRDNEQFF
>TRBV19|NA|TRBJ1-5|14|NA
TGTGCCAGTAGCCCTCAGGCATATCCTCAGCCCCAGCATTTT
CASSPQAYPQPQHF
>TRBV28|NA|TRBJ2-4|16|NA
TGTGCCAGCAGCCTAGGAGGGGCTATAGGCAAAAACATTCAGTACTTC
CASSLGGAIGKNIQYF
>TRBV27|many|TRBJ1-5|13|NA
TGTGCCAGCAGTTTCGGGTGGGATCAGCCCCAGCATTTT
CASSFGWDQPQHF
>TRBV6-2/TRBV6-3|NA|TRBJ2-3|15|TRBD2
TGTGCCAGCAGTTATAATAGCGGGGGGTTAGATACGCAGTATTTT
CASSYNSGGLDTQYF
>TRBV3-1/TRBV3-2|once|TRBJ2-2|13|NA
TGTGCCAGCAGCCAGCAGGGCATCGGGGAGCTGTTTTTT
CASSQQGIGELFF